This entry is about one TCR beta chain. Its antigen remains unknown. These data originate in a study of response to subunit inactivated influenza vaccine. General observations from the study: The authors put forward the suggestion that each seasonal influenza vaccination may bring in only a limited number of new T cells.

TCRdb re-called the RT-PCR reads through MiXCR, storing one row per CDR3 protein. The table lists roughly 500,000 distinct CDR3 sequences, 16% of them singletons. The sequence derives from a man between 50 and 69 years old who received an inactivated influenza vaccine. Here the sequenced sample was CD4+ T cells sorted from PBMCs, taken around 25 months after vaccination.

This chain's CDR3 is CASSFTSGGASSYEQYF. The CDR3 DNA reads TGTGCCAGCAGCTTTACTAGCGGGGGAGCGAGCTCCTACGAGCAGTACTTC. J is TRBJ2-7 and V is TRBV7-2; 11 bases line up with TRBD2. This CDR3 has 17 residues. Germline lookup yields CDR1 SGHTA and CDR2 FQGNSA. Trimming removed 3 bases from V and 0 bases from J; junction bases left unmatched: 7.